This TCR beta chain derives from a study of blood T cell repertoires in COVID-19. Study-wide background: PBMCs, B-cell-depleted T cells, or T cells provided the cDNA or gDNA that made up the material.

V lost 4 bases, J lost 2 bases, and 7 bases lay in between. Germline loops: CDR1 KGHSH, CDR2 LQKENI. The CDR3 is 13 residues long. Using immunoSEQ multiplex PCR, the repertoire was profiled, and TCRdb retains in-frame clones only, with some absent. Of under 110,000 clones listed, about two thirds are singletons. The sample consisted of peripheral blood. The V and J genes are TRBV18 and TRBJ2-3; D remains ambiguous. The clonotype originates from a human donor with acute or convalescent COVID-19. The donor label of this sample is uncertain. In DNA, the CDR3 is TGTGCCAGCTCACGAACTAACACAGATACGCAGTATTTT. Protein sequence: CASSRTNTDTQYF.